A single sample gave rise to the 32 T cell receptor beta chains below, sequenced in a study of OX40 agonist ivuxolimab in advanced cancers. Assay used: immunoSEQ multiplex PCR; TCRdb lists only in-frame clones, some missing. The table shows over 85,000 clones, with 90% occurring only once. The input for sequencing was CD4+ or CD8+ T cells sorted from blood, taken in a trial of the OX40 agonist ivuxolimab. The receptor set was obtained from an adult with an advanced solid tumor such as melanoma, head and neck, liver or kidney cancer.

V and J are TRBV30 and TRBJ2-3; a weak D match, TRBD1 (6 bases). The CDR3 totals 15 residues. Germline assignment: CDR1 GTSNPN and CDR2 SVGIG (reference sequence). Trimming removed 3 bases from V and 2 bases from J, with 15 bases in between. This chain's CDR3 is CAWSPWGPLTDTQYF. The CDR3 DNA follows: TGTGCCTGGAGCCCTTGGGGGCCACTCACAGATACGCAGTATTTT.

This sequence joins TRBV9 and TRBJ2-3; D gene ambiguous. CDR3 size: 17 residues. Germline loops: CDR1 SGDLS, CDR2 YYNGEE. V was clipped by 0 bases and J by 0 bases, with 14 bases between them. The CDR3 DNA sequence: TGTGCCAGCAGCGTAGCTATGAGCGTCTTAAGCACAGATACGCAGTATTTT. The encoded protein is CASSVAMSVLSTDTQYF.

This rearrangement joins TRBV6-6 to TRBJ2-7; D is perhaps TRBD2 (5 bases). Germline V lookup: CDR1 MNHNY, CDR2 SVGAGI (reference sequence). The CDR3 has 13 amino acids. Deletions cut 0 bases from V and 7 bases from J, with 10 bases between. The CDR3 nucleotides are TGTGCCAGCAGTTACTCGACCGGGAAGGAGCAGTACTTC. Its translation is CASSYSTGKEQYF.

V and J are TRBV4-1 and TRBJ2-6, with D uncertain. Germline V gene lookup returns CDR1 MGHRA and CDR2 YSYEKL. Trimming took off 0 bases at V and 0 bases at J, with 3 bases between the two ends. This CDR3 has 15 amino acids. CDR3 nucleotides: TGCGCCAGCAGCCAAGACAGCTCTGGGGCCAACGTCCTGACTTTC. This sequence encodes CASSQDSSGANVLTF.

The chain combines TRBV11-2 with TRBJ2-7; TRBD1 is a possible D gene (7 bases). The CDR3 loop spans 14 amino acids. The V and J ends lost 5 bases and 4 bases respectively, with 15 bases between them. CDR1 and CDR2 (germline): SGHAT, FQNNGV. CDR3 sequence: CASSTARGEYEQYF. CDR3 bases: TGTGCCAGCAGCACAGCCAGGGGGGAGTACGAGCAGTACTTC.

The chain joins TRBV29-1 to TRBJ2-4; D might be TRBD1 (6 bases). This CDR3 is 11 amino acids long. CDR1 is SQVTM and CDR2 is ANQGSEA in the germline V gene. The V and J ends lost 5 bases and 10 bases respectively, with 12 bases between them. The CDR3 loop reads CSVRAGQIQYF. For the CDR3, the DNA is TGCAGCGTTCGGGCAGGACAGATTCAGTACTTC.

The chain employs TRBV9 and TRBJ2-3; D is perhaps TRBD2 (5 bases). Looked up from germline, CDR1 is SGDLS and CDR2 is YYNGEE. CDR3 length: 16 amino acids. Trimming took 0 bases from V and 0 from J, leaving 11 bases between them. The CDR3 is CASSVGLALSTDTQYF. The DNA for the CDR3 is TGTGCCAGCAGCGTAGGGCTAGCCCTTAGCACAGATACGCAGTATTTT.

The chain has TRBV5-1 and TRBJ2-3, with TRBD2 matching over 16 bases. CDR1 and CDR2 from the germline V gene are SGHRS and YFSETQ. CDR3 length: 17 amino acids. Trimming took 4 bases from V and 1 from J; bases not matched to a gene: 3. The CDR3, as DNA: TGCGCCAGCAGCCGGGGACTAGCGGGAGGGGGCACAGATACGCAGTATTTT. This translates into CASSRGLAGGGTDTQYF.

The chain uses TRBV30 and TRBJ2-4; 7 bases align to TRBD2. The V segment lost 0 bases and the J segment 1 base; nucleotides outside the gene matches: 9. The CDR3 sequence is 17 residues long. Germline assignment: CDR1 GTSNPN and CDR2 SVGIG (reference sequence). The CDR3 sequence: CAWSVLRGGVAKNIQYF. CDR3 bases: TGTGCCTGGAGTGTTTTGAGGGGAGGGGTGGCCAAAAACATTCAGTACTTC.

The chain has TRBV7-2 and TRBJ2-1; no reliable D call. V was cut by 2 bases and J by 0 bases, with 8 bases left in between. CDR1 and CDR2 from the germline V gene are SGHTA and FQGNSA. The CDR3 covers 15 residues. DNA for the CDR3: TGTGCCAGCAGCTTAAACTATAACTCCTACAATGAGCAGTTCTTC. This codes for CASSLNYNSYNEQFF.

This chain joins TRBV28 and TRBJ2-7, with 8 nucleotides matching TRBD1. Trimming cost V 7 bases and J 2 bases; bases outside gene matches: 7. CDR1 is MDHEN and CDR2 is SYDVKM in the germline V gene. This CDR3 has 14 residues. For the CDR3, the DNA is TGTGCCAGCAAAAACAGGGGGTCACCCTACGAGCAGTACTTC. The encoded protein is CASKNRGSPYEQYF. Complete variable domain (other parts from reference TRBV28 and TRBJ2-7): DVKVTQSSRYLVKRTGEKVFLECVQDMDHENMFWYRQDPGLGLRLIYFSYDVKMKEKGDIPEGYSVSREKKERFSLILESASTNQTSMYLCASKNRGSPYEQYFGPGTRLTVT.

About this clone itself: Other DNA sequences within the sample encode an identical CDR3. The chain has TRBV6-1 and TRBJ2-7; D is possibly TRBD1 (5 bases). This CDR3 is built from 14 residues. Trimming removed 1 base from V and 3 bases from J, with 10 bases in between. The V gene's germline CDR1 is MNHNS and CDR2 SASEGT. The CDR3 is CASSEEGRGYEQYF. CDR3 nucleotide sequence: TGTGCCAGCAGTGAAGAGGGGCGCGGCTACGAGCAGTACTTC.

V and J are TRBV5-4 and TRBJ2-7; no firm D call. Trimming removed 2 bases from V and 1 base from J, with 13 bases in between. Germline assignment: CDR1 SGHNT and CDR2 YYREEE (reference sequence). This CDR3 is 15 amino acids long. The CDR3 coding sequence is TGTGCCAGCAGCTTAGCACCCGGAAGGTCCTACGAGCAGTACTTC. This sequence encodes CASSLAPGRSYEQYF.

The J gene is TRBJ2-7, the V gene TRBV29-1; no reliable D call. V dropped 3 bases and J dropped 2 bases, with 11 bases sitting between them. In germline, CDR1 is SQVTM, CDR2 ANQGSEA. CDR3 size: 13 residues. CDR3 sequence (DNA): TGCAGCGTTGAGACCCGAGGACCCTACGAGCAGTACTTC. Translated, it gives CSVETRGPYEQYF.

V is TRBV6-1 and J is TRBJ1-2, with D unresolved. This CDR3 contains 15 residues. Trimming cost V 0 bases and J 5 bases, with 13 bases left between them. Germline CDR1 is MNHNS and CDR2 is SASEGT. CDR3 protein: CASSEAGSRGYGYTF. CDR3 sequence (DNA): TGTGCCAGCAGTGAAGCCGGGTCGAGAGGATATGGCTACACCTTC.

The rearrangement joins TRBV11-2 to TRBJ1-4; D remains unclear. The CDR3 is 14 residues long. V was pared by 4 bases and J by 7 bases, with 13 bases between. The germline gives CDR1 SGHAT, CDR2 FQNNGV. The CDR3 is CASSSNRQPEKLFF. For the CDR3, the DNA is TGTGCCAGCAGCTCGAACCGGCAACCTGAAAAACTGTTTTTT. The full variable domain, completed using reference TRBV11-2 and TRBJ1-4, is EAGVAQSPRYKIIEKRQSVAFWCNPISGHATLYWYQQILGQGPKLLIQFQNNGVVDDSQLPKDRFSAERLKGVDSTLKIQPAKLEDSAVYLCASSSNRQPEKLFFGSGTQLSVL.

This rearrangement joins TRBV7-2 to TRBJ2-5; 12 positions match TRBD1. The CDR3 has 15 residues. The ends lost 5 bases at V and 4 bases at J; junction bases unmatched: 5. Per the germline V gene, CDR1 is SGHTA and CDR2 is FQGNSA. The DNA of the CDR3 is TGTGCCAGCAGCCCGGGACAGGGGGCCGGAGAGACCCAGTACTTC. It translates to CASSPGQGAGETQYF. The variable domain in full, with the rest retrieved from reference TRBV7-2 and TRBJ2-5, is GAGVSQSPSNKVTEKGKDVELRCDPISGHTALYWYRQSLGQGLEFLIYFQGNSAPDKSGLPSDRFSAERTGGSVSTLTIQRTQQEDSAVYLCASSPGQGAGETQYFGPGTRLLVL.

The chain couples TRBV6-5 to TRBJ2-5; TRBD1 matches 7 bases. From germline, CDR1 is MNHEY and CDR2 SVGAGI. This CDR3 is built from 14 residues. The V gene end was trimmed by 4 bases and the J gene end by 5 bases; junction bases not matched to a gene: 7. The CDR3 loop is CASSSRTGRETQYF. The CDR3 coding sequence is TGTGCCAGCAGTTCCCGGACAGGCCGGGAGACCCAGTACTTC.

CDR3 protein: CASSLGLAGSRGNEQFF. CDR3 in DNA: TGTGCCAGCAGCCTAGGACTAGCGGGAAGTAGGGGCAATGAGCAGTTCTTC. The chain is built from TRBV9 and TRBJ2-1; the match to TRBD2 covers 12 bases. Germline CDR1 and CDR2: SGDLS and YYNGEE. Trimming cost V 4 bases and J 6 bases; bases outside gene matches: 11. The CDR3 spans 17 residues.

This clone has just one count. V is TRBV6-1 and J is TRBJ2-2; the match to TRBD1 covers 11 bases. V lost 3 bases and J lost 5; bases outside the gene matches: 5. CDR1 is MNHNS, CDR2 SASEGT, per germline. This CDR3 contains 16 residues. The chain's CDR3 is CASSDFGTGGTGELFF. The CDR3 region has the DNA TGTGCCAGCAGTGATTTCGGGACAGGGGGTACCGGGGAGCTGTTTTTT.

The genes are TRBV29-1 and TRBJ1-3; the D gene is possibly TRBD1 (6 bases). V lost 2 bases to trimming and J lost 0 bases, with 8 bases between them. CDR3 length equals 14 residues. The germline V gene encodes CDR1 SQVTM and CDR2 ANQGSEA. CDR3 nucleotide sequence: TGCAGCGTTGAAACAGGGAACTCTGGAAACACCATATATTTT. Protein product: CSVETGNSGNTIYF.

The chain carries TRBV5-1 and TRBJ2-5, with D perhaps being TRBD1 or TRBD2 (5 bases each). CDR3 length: 16 residues. Germline CDR1 reads SGHRS; CDR2 reads YFSETQ. The V gene lost 4 bases and the J gene lost 1 base, with 17 bases spanning the gap. The CDR3 sequence: CASSPWGSGPQETQYF. In nucleotides, the CDR3 is TGCGCCAGCAGCCCTTGGGGGTCTGGGCCCCAAGAGACCCAGTACTTC.

This rearrangement joins TRBV7-6 to TRBJ2-1; 13 positions match TRBD2. Germline CDR1 SGHVS, CDR2 FNYEAQ. With V trimmed by 1 base and J by 0 bases, 12 bases remained unmatched. This CDR3 has 21 amino acids. This chain's CDR3 is CASSLGPGLAGVRGSYNEQFF. The CDR3 DNA reads TGTGCCAGCAGCTTAGGTCCCGGACTAGCGGGAGTGAGGGGCTCCTACAATGAGCAGTTCTTC.

The chain employs TRBV7-2 and TRBJ2-5, with D perhaps matching TRBD1 or TRBD2 (6 bases each). The germline gives CDR1 SGHTA, CDR2 FQGNSA. The CDR3 length is 15 residues. Trimming left V 5 bases short and J 5 bases short, with 18 bases between. This CDR3 reads CASSPQRGVGETQYF. The CDR3 DNA reads as TGTGCCAGCAGCCCCCAAAGGGGGGTTGGGGAGACCCAGTACTTC. Based on the CDR3 plus reference TRBV7-2 and TRBJ2-5, the full variable domain is GAGVSQSPSNKVTEKGKDVELRCDPISGHTALYWYRQSLGQGLEFLIYFQGNSAPDKSGLPSDRFSAERTGGSVSTLTIQRTQQEDSAVYLCASSPQRGVGETQYFGPGTRLLVL.

The chain combines TRBV11-2 with TRBJ1-6; 7 bases map to TRBD1. Germline V gene data show CDR1 as SGHAT and CDR2 as FQNNGV. The CDR3 runs 15 residues. V gave up 4 bases and J gave up 10 bases; unmatched junction bases: 10. The DNA for the CDR3 is TGTGCCAGCAGCTCTTCAACAGGGGCAAGGTCACCCCTCCACTTT. Its translation: CASSSSTGARSPLHF. Using reference TRBV11-2 and TRBJ1-6 for the parts outside the CDR3, the full variable domain is EAGVAQSPRYKIIEKRQSVAFWCNPISGHATLYWYQQILGQGPKLLIQFQNNGVVDDSQLPKDRFSAERLKGVDSTLKIQPAKLEDSAVYLCASSSSTGARSPLHFGNGTRLTVT.

This clone was seen just once. The chain is built from TRBV7-3 and TRBJ2-7; the match to TRBD2 covers 15 bases. Trimming removed 5 bases from V and 5 bases from J; junction bases left unmatched: 10. CDR3 length equals 17 residues. Germline V gene data show CDR1 as SGHTA and CDR2 as FQGTGA. The CDR3 sequence is CASSPDGLAGGTNEQYF. In DNA form, the CDR3 reads TGTGCCAGCAGCCCCGATGGACTAGCGGGAGGGACCAACGAGCAGTACTTC.

J is TRBJ2-3 and V is TRBV5-4; perhaps TRBD1 as D (6 bases). V gave up 5 bases and J gave up 4 bases, with 11 bases separating them. The CDR3 is 13 residues long. Germline-derived CDR1 and CDR2 are SGHNT and YYREEE (reference sequence). The CDR3 DNA reads TGTGCCAGCAGTTTGACAGGTGCAGATACGCAGTATTTT. Protein: CASSLTGADTQYF.

This CDR3 reads CASSLGFNEKLFF. Here the CDR3 DNA reads TGTGCCAGCAGCTTAGGGTTTAATGAAAAACTGTTTTTT. The chain uses TRBV7-2 and TRBJ1-4, with no clear D. Trimming cost V 1 base and J 4 bases, with 4 bases left between them. The germline gives CDR1 SGHTA, CDR2 FQGNSA. The CDR3 extends over 13 amino acids. Based on the CDR3 plus reference TRBV7-2 and TRBJ1-4, the full variable domain is GAGVSQSPSNKVTEKGKDVELRCDPISGHTALYWYRQSLGQGLEFLIYFQGNSAPDKSGLPSDRFSAERTGGSVSTLTIQRTQQEDSAVYLCASSLGFNEKLFFGSGTQLSVL.

This clone was seen a single time. The same CDR3 is also encoded by other DNA sequences in this sample. The chain's CDR3 is CASSPQGLSTDTQYF. For the CDR3, the DNA is TGTGCCAGCAGTCCACAGGGACTCAGCACAGATACGCAGTATTTT. The rearrangement joins TRBV28 to TRBJ2-3; D might be TRBD1 or TRBD2, each matching 6 bases. In germline, CDR1 is MDHEN, CDR2 SYDVKM. This CDR3 has 15 amino acids. Trimming stripped 5 bases from V and 0 bases from J, with 12 bases between.

This sequence joins TRBV7-6 and TRBJ1-1; D is perhaps TRBD1 (6 bases). This CDR3 region has 14 residues. Germline CDR1 SGHVS, CDR2 FNYEAQ. Trimming took off 5 bases at V and 4 bases at J, with 14 bases between the two ends. DNA of the CDR3: TGTGCCAGCAGCCTACAGGGATGGGCCACTGAAGCTTTCTTT. Translated: CASSLQGWATEAFF.

The chain links TRBV10-3 to TRBJ2-5; D gene ambiguous. The CDR3 spans 13 residues. Trimming stripped 3 bases from V and 5 bases from J, with 10 bases between. Looked up from germline, CDR1 is ENHRY and CDR2 is SYGVKD. CDR3 amino acids: CAISEAGQETQYF. CDR3 DNA: TGTGCCATCAGTGAAGCCGGTCAGGAGACCCAGTACTTC.

V is TRBV4-2 and J is TRBJ1-3; D gene unclear. The CDR3 is 14 amino acids. In germline, CDR1 is LGHNA, CDR2 YNFKEQ. V was pared by 1 base and J by 4 bases, with 8 bases between. The CDR3 protein is CASSQGGMGNTIYF. For the CDR3, the DNA is TGTGCCAGCAGCCAAGGAGGTATGGGAAACACCATATATTTT.